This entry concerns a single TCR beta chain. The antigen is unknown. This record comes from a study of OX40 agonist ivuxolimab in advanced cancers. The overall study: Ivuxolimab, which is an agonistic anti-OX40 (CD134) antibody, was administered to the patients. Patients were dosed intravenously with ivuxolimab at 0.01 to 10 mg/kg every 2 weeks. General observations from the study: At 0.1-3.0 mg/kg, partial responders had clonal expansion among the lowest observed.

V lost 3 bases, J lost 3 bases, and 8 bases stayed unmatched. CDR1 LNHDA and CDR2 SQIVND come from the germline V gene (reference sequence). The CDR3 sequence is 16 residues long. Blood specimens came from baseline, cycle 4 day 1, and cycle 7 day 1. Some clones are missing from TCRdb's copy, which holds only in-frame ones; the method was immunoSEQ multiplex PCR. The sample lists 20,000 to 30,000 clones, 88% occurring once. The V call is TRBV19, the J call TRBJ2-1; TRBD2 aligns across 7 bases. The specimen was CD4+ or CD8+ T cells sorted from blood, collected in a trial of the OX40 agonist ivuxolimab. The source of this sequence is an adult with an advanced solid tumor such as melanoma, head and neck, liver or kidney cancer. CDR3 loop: CASSILGGSLYNEQFF. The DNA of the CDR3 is TGTGCCAGTAGTATCCTTGGCGGGAGTCTCTACAATGAGCAGTTCTTC.